This TCR beta chain stems from a study of blood T cell repertoires in COVID-19. CDR1 is LNHNV, CDR2 YYDKDF, per germline (reference sequence). Trimming cost V 5 bases and J 3 bases, with 17 bases left between them. The length of the CDR3 is 15 residues. Per the original methods: Quantification of nucleated cells was approximated via reference gene primer amplification. Sequencing was performed with immunoSEQ multiplex PCR; in TCRdb, only in-frame clones are kept and a portion is missing. The V and J calls and clone size were taken over from that table, and D and trimming were inferred from the DNA. The repertoire has some 430,000 clones, 90% of them found once; the top ten carry less than 0.75%. Everyone who took part was about 18 to 90 years old, and they came from some 23 US areas. Cohort placement rested on clinical history that participants reported themselves. Two negative PCRs, clearance, or symptom resolution characterized the recovered Cohort 3 donors.

This clonotype originated in a man younger than 30 who had recovered from COVID-19. This rearrangement joins TRBV15 to TRBJ2-7, with a weak D call TRBD1 (6 bases). The source material was PBMCs or T cells enriched from blood (not recorded which). The chain's CDR3 is CATSPRRGRNYEQYF. CDR3 DNA: TGTGCCACCAGCCCCCGCAGGGGAAGAAACTACGAGCAGTACTTC.